What follows is one TCR beta chain and its context. Antigen: not known. This CDR3 region has 15 residues. V lost 1 base and J 2 bases, leaving 12 bases between the germline ends. Germline V CDR1 and CDR2: LGHDT, YNNKEL (reference sequence). These data are taken from a study of T cells in Graves' hyperthyroidism and ophthalmopathy. Whole-study context: Staff took peripheral blood when the initial diagnosis was made, before any treatment began. Study results and limitations: In simple terms, a model built on 13 V-J features told ophthalmopathy apart from stable hyperthyroidism.

RNA transcripts gave rise to amplified TCR beta CDR3 regions. Researchers ran a first-round RT-PCR on the TCR CDR3 using the HTBI primer set. TCRdb called the multiplex PCR reads again in MiXCR, with one record for every CDR3 protein. The sample comprises some 510,000 distinct CDR3 sequences, around 20% of which are singletons, and around a quarter rests with the top ten. Stable Graves' hyperthyroidism meant no ophthalmopathy progression within 18 months. A patient was excluded if there was uncontrolled infection, other autoimmune disease, pregnancy or lactation. The sequence derives from a man younger than 35 with Graves' hyperthyroidism. This chain joins TRBV3-1 and TRBJ2-7; perhaps D is TRBD1 or TRBD2 (6 bases each). Material for sequencing was blood. DNA of the CDR3: TGTGCCAGCAGCCAAGCCTCGGGGGCGCCCTACGAGCAGTACTTC. Its translation: CASSQASGAPYEQYF.